This T cell receptor beta chain is drawn from a study of blood T cell repertoires in COVID-19. Looking at the study overall: The samples span acute and convalescent COVID-19 from the United States, Italy and Spain.

To note about this clone: A read error may produce the germline difference seen at one junction end.

Method: immunoSEQ multiplex PCR; TCRdb's copy keeps in-frame clones and lacks some. The table shows fewer than 200,000 clones, with approximately 79% occurring only once. CDR1 is MGHRA, CDR2 YSYEKL, per germline. This CDR3 contains 9 residues. The sequenced material came from peripheral blood. This chain connects TRBV4-1 to TRBJ2-3, with D tentatively TRBD2 (5 bases). The source of this sequence is a woman aged 65 to 85 with acute or convalescent COVID-19. The CDR3 nucleotides read TGCGCCAGCAGCGATACTAGTCCTTTT. Its protein product is CASSDTSPF.